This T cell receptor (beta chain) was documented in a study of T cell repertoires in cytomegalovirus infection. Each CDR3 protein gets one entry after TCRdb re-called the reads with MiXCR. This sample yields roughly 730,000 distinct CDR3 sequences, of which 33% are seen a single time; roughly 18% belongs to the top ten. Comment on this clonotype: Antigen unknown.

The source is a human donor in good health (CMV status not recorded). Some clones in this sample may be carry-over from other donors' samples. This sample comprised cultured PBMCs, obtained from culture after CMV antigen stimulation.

This CDR3 is CASSALGLAGGEQYF. In DNA, the CDR3 is TGTGCCAGCAGTGCCTTGGGACTAGCGGGGGGCGAGCAGTACTTC. The chain carries TRBV6-1 and TRBJ2-7; 15 nucleotides agree with TRBD2. In germline, CDR1 is MNHNS, CDR2 SASEGT. The V segment lost 4 bases and the J segment 6 bases; nucleotides outside the gene matches: 4. The CDR3 covers 15 residues.